A selection of T cell receptor beta chains follows, all from one sample in a study of long-term antiretroviral therapy in people with HIV. Profiled with immunoSEQ multiplex PCR; TCRdb holds only in-frame clones, not every one. The sample contains approximately 25,000 clones, 70% to 90% of which appear only once. This sample comprised unsorted PBMCs, obtained 1.2 years after starting antiretroviral therapy. The receptor source for this set is a middle-aged man with HIV. Each CDR3 is given without its conserved first and last residue. Each record gives: J gene, CDR3 length, V gene, CDR3 protein.

TRBJ2-3,13,TRBV7-6,ASSIKGDYTDTQY
TRBJ2-7,12,TRBV11-2,ASSFERGLYEQY
TRBJ1-5,13,TRBV7-8,ASSFASNRGKPQH
TRBJ2-7,13,TRBV7-8,ASSSVPLLPYEQY
TRBJ2-7,13,TRBV18,ASSPSRGLSYEQY
TRBJ2-6,14,TRBV5-1,ASSLVGTSGANVLT
TRBJ1-1,9,TRBV28,ASKTLTEAF
TRBJ2-7,14,TRBV28,ASSLELAGGQYEQY
TRBJ1-1,13,TRBV29-1,SVSAVSLRDTEAF
TRBJ2-7,11,TRBV6-6,ASSYSGGDISI
TRBJ1-3,12,TRBV30,AWSEGAGGNTIY
TRBJ2-7,11,TRBV5-1,ASSLSRRYEQY
TRBJ2-7,10,TRBV7-9,AIGAGSNEQY
TRBJ1-1,12,TRBV28,ASSLLMVDTEAF
TRBJ2-3,11,TRBV28,ASSTSKINTQY
TRBJ1-1,12,TRBV7-9,ASSPFRGNTEAF
TRBJ1-5,13,TRBV18,ASSPGTGMGQPQH
TRBJ2-2,10,TRBV7-3,ASSLEVGELF
TRBJ1-5,12,TRBV5-1,ASSFEGGNQPQH
TRBJ2-1,14,TRBV7-2,ASRRGFERGDNEQF
TRBJ1-1,11,TRBV13,ASSLESRGEAF
TRBJ2-1,14,TRBV28,ASSLSDREWDNEQF
TRBJ2-5,12,TRBV27,ASRGLAGFETQY
TRBJ2-1,11,TRBV28,ASSIRFYNEQF
TRBJ1-1,14,TRBV2,ATRPGTGAGGTEAF
TRBJ1-1,11,TRBV7-9,ASSLSGSTEAF
TRBJ1-2,10,TRBV5-6,ASSVSYFGYT
TRBJ1-1,12,TRBV28,ASSLTVGQLQAF
TRBJ1-1,12,TRBV18,ASSPGGSWTEAF